The clone carrying this TCR beta chain has a handful of counts. The target antigen is unknown. The data originate from a study of CD8+ T cells in alopecia areata. The authors sorted CD4+ and CD8+ T cells from PBMCs. Points from the study as a whole: In scalp samples, resident alphabeta T cells of normal skin are also sequenced.

The ends lost 5 bases at V and 11 bases at J; junction bases unmatched: 6. This CDR3 region has 12 residues. Germline V gene sequence: CDR1 SGHAT, CDR2 FQNNGV. Extracted RNA was reverse transcribed, and the resulting cDNA served as sequencing template. Profiling relied on immunoSEQ multiplex PCR, and the TCRdb table lists in-frame clones only, not all of them. Of more than 90,000 clones in the sample, approximately 60% were seen once. This sequence joins TRBV11-2 and TRBJ1-1, with TRBD1 matching over 9 bases. This TCR derives from a human donor in good health. Specimen: CD4+ T cells sorted from blood. CDR3 amino acids: CASSSGQGRAFF. The DNA for the CDR3 is TGTGCCAGCAGCAGCGGACAGGGGAGGGCTTTCTTT.